One sample yielded the 32 T cell receptor beta chains listed below, sequenced in a study of T cell responses to AZD1222 COVID-19 vaccine (dated by TCRdb to the early 2020s). The time point label for this specimen denotes: baseline before first vaccination. Libraries came from the immunoSEQ multiplex PCR assay. TCRdb retrieved this table from immuneACCESS and kept in-frame rearrangements only. Not all clones are present; in checked studies, unresolved V genes account for under half, and no reason is known for the remainder. The sample table contains approximately 98,000 clones; only one count was recorded for around 84% of them. Of the sample, roughly 3% falls within the top ten clones. This material consisted of peripheral blood, taken on day 0 of AZD1222 vaccination. The receptors were gathered from an adult in good health.

This rearrangement joins TRBV7-8 to TRBJ1-1; no clear D. Deletions cut 5 bases from V and 0 bases from J, with 19 bases between. Germline V gene data show CDR1 as SGHVS and CDR2 as FQNEAQ. This CDR3 has 17 amino acids. The CDR3 DNA is TGTGCCAGCAGCCCTCGCCCGTGGTCCAAAATGAACACTGAAGCTTTCTTT. Translated, it gives CASSPRPWSKMNTEAFF.

This clone was seen a few times. The chain links TRBV5-8 to TRBJ2-5; 10 nucleotides agree with TRBD2. The CDR3 is made up of 17 amino acids. Germline CDR1 is SGHTS and CDR2 is YDEGEE. The junction had 9 bases not matched to a gene; V was cut back by 0 bases and J by 4 bases. CDR3 bases: TGTGCCAGCAGCTTGGTGGGGGTAGCGGGGGGCCGAGAGACCCAGTACTTC. It is translated as CASSLVGVAGGRETQYF.

This chain uses TRBV6-5 with TRBJ1-6, with a weak D call TRBD1 (6 bases). The germline V and J ends were trimmed by 5 bases and 14 bases, with 19 bases remaining between them. Per germline, CDR1 MNHEY and CDR2 SVGAGI. The CDR3 totals 14 residues. CDR3 residues: CASSLPGQKASLHF. The CDR3 DNA follows: TGTGCCAGCAGTCTACCGGGACAAAAAGCGTCCCTCCACTTT.

The chain has TRBV7-6 and TRBJ2-7, with D possibly being TRBD1 or TRBD2 (6 bases each). Trimming took off 2 bases at V and 7 bases at J, with 15 bases between the two ends. The CDR3 runs 14 residues. Germline V gives CDR1 SGHVS, CDR2 FNYEAQ. This chain's CDR3 is CASSLFGQGREQYF. The CDR3 coding sequence is TGTGCCAGCAGCTTATTTGGGCAGGGGAGGGAGCAGTACTTC.

The chain uses TRBV7-2 and TRBJ2-7; 7 bases are shared with TRBD1. From germline, CDR1 is SGHTA and CDR2 FQGNSA. The length of the CDR3 is 15 residues. With V trimmed by 6 bases and J by 3 bases, 11 bases remained unmatched. In DNA, the CDR3 is TGTGCCAGCAGGCCCAACAGGGGCCCCCTCTACGAGCAGTACTTC. As protein: CASRPNRGPLYEQYF.

The rearrangement joins TRBV28 to TRBJ1-5; TRBD1 is a possible D gene (6 bases). Trimming cost V 4 bases and J 6 bases, with 16 bases left between them. The CDR3 is 15 residues long. From germline, CDR1 is MDHEN and CDR2 SYDVKM. CDR3 sequence: CASSYAKGGSQPQHF. CDR3 coding DNA: TGTGCCAGCAGTTACGCGAAGGGGGGGAGTCAGCCCCAGCATTTT.

This clone was detected only a few times. The V and J genes are TRBV28 and TRBJ2-7; tentatively, D is TRBD1 (5 bases). Trimming shortened V by 6 bases and J by 3 bases, and 9 bases separated the two germline ends. Germline V lookup: CDR1 MDHEN, CDR2 SYDVKM. The CDR3 runs to 12 residues. In nucleotides, the CDR3 is TGTGCCAGCAGCAGGGCAGGCTACGAGCAGTACTTC. It codes for CASSRAGYEQYF. Drawing the rest from reference TRBV28 and TRBJ2-7, the complete variable domain is DVKVTQSSRYLVKRTGEKVFLECVQDMDHENMFWYRQDPGLGLRLIYFSYDVKMKEKGDIPEGYSVSREKKERFSLILESASTNQTSMYLCASSRAGYEQYFGPGTRLTVT.

The CDR3 sequence: CASTGTGNTGELFF. CDR3 DNA sequence: TGTGCCAGCACCGGGACAGGGAACACCGGGGAGCTGTTTTTT. J is TRBJ2-2 and V is TRBV6-5; 8 nucleotides match TRBD1. The ends lost 7 bases at V and 1 base at J; junction bases unmatched: 2. From germline, CDR1 is MNHEY and CDR2 SVGAGI. The CDR3 covers 14 residues.

The chain couples TRBV6-5 to TRBJ2-7; perhaps TRBD1 as D (5 bases). This CDR3 has 15 residues. Trimming pared 5 bases from V and 6 bases from J, leaving 20 bases between. Germline loops: CDR1 MNHEY, CDR2 SVGAGI. CDR3 coding DNA: TGTGCCAGCAGTCTACCCGCGATAAGTAGGGGCGAGCAGTACTTC. This codes for CASSLPAISRGEQYF.

The rearrangement links TRBV28 to TRBJ2-7; TRBD1 matches at 12 bases. Germline assignment: CDR1 MDHEN and CDR2 SYDVKM. V dropped 6 bases and J dropped 0; count of bases not matched to a gene: 9. The CDR3 loop spans 17 amino acids. CDR3 nucleotide sequence: TGTGCCAGCAGACCTGGGACAGGGGGCCCGAGCTCCTACGAGCAGTACTTC. It is translated as CASRPGTGGPSSYEQYF.

The J gene is TRBJ2-5, the V gene TRBV7-9; no clear D. With 5 bases removed from V and 1 base from J, the gap between germline ends came to 14 bases. The CDR3 has 15 residues. Germline V gives CDR1 SEHNR, CDR2 FQNEAQ (reference sequence). This CDR3 reads CASSLDERVQETQYF. The DNA of the CDR3 is TGTGCCAGCAGCCTCGACGAGCGCGTCCAAGAGACCCAGTACTTC.

V usage is TRBV3-1 (or the pseudogene TRBV3-2) and J usage is TRBJ1-2, with 8 bases fitting TRBD1. The CDR3 runs to 16 residues. With 2 bases clipped from V and 4 bases from J, the junction kept 9 bases outside the gene matches. Germline values: CDR1 LGHDT, CDR2 YNNKEL (reference sequence). The CDR3 nucleotides read TGTGCCAGCAGCCAATTCCCTGCAGGGGGCTTCTATGGCTACACCTTC. Its translation: CASSQFPAGGFYGYTF.

This sequence joins TRBV4-1 and TRBJ2-1, with TRBD2 matching 7 bases. CDR3 length: 16 residues. Trimming cost V 1 base and J 4 bases; bases outside gene matches: 7. CDR1 and CDR2 (germline): MGHRA, YSYEKL. The DNA for the CDR3 is TGCGCCAGCAGCCAAGTGGGGGGTAGCGGGTACAATGAGCAGTTCTTC. Translated, it gives CASSQVGGSGYNEQFF.

This chain joins TRBV7-3 and TRBJ1-2; 8 nucleotides agree with TRBD1. With V trimmed by 0 bases and J by 7 bases, 4 bases remained unmatched. CDR1 is SGHTA and CDR2 is FQGTGA in the germline V gene. The CDR3 extends over 14 amino acids. In nucleotides, the CDR3 is TGTGCCAGCAGCTTAACGGACAGGGCGGGTGGCTACACCTTC. This encodes CASSLTDRAGGYTF.

This clone was seen a single time. V is TRBV7-2 and J is TRBJ1-4; TRBD1 might be the D (5 bases). The CDR3 loop spans 17 amino acids. With 5 bases removed from V and 1 base from J, the gap between germline ends came to 17 bases. The germline V gene encodes CDR1 SGHTA and CDR2 FQGNSA. For the CDR3, the DNA is TGTGCCAGCAGCCAGCGGGTGGGGGGAGGAACTAATGAAAAACTGTTTTTT. It is translated as CASSQRVGGGTNEKLFF.

The chain uses TRBV30 and TRBJ2-5; D is unclear. V was shortened by 0 bases and J by 2 bases, with 1 base between the two germline ends. Per the germline V gene, CDR1 is GTSNPN and CDR2 is SVGIG (reference sequence). The CDR3 consists of 11 residues. Written as DNA, the CDR3 is TGTGCCTGGAGTGTACAAGAGACCCAGTACTTC. Translation gives CAWSVQETQYF.

The V and J genes are TRBV5-4 and TRBJ2-7; the D gene is possibly TRBD2 (7 bases). CDR3 size: 15 residues. Germline assignment: CDR1 SGHNT and CDR2 YYREEE (reference sequence). Trimming took 2 bases from V and 1 from J, leaving 13 bases between them. CDR3 DNA: TGTGCCAGCAGCTTAGGGGGGGGAAGTTCCTACGAGCAGTACTTC. Protein product: CASSLGGGSSYEQYF.

The chain has TRBV14 and TRBJ1-4; TRBD1 is a possible D gene (6 bases). The CDR3 is 13 amino acids. Germline-derived CDR1 and CDR2 are SGHDN and FVKESK. V lost 4 bases and J lost 7, with 10 bases in between. The CDR3 DNA follows: TGTGCCAGCAGCCGCGGGACACCTGAAAAACTGTTTTTT. It specifies CASSRGTPEKLFF. The complete variable domain, with remaining parts taken from reference TRBV14 and TRBJ1-4, reads EAGVTQFPSHSVIEKGQTVTLRCDPISGHDNLYWYRRVMGKEIKFLLHFVKESKQDESGMPNNRFLAERTGGTYSTLKVQPAELEDSGVYFCASSRGTPEKLFFGSGTQLSVL.

The J gene is TRBJ1-1, the V gene TRBV19; D not resolved. CDR1 and CDR2 (germline): LNHDA, SQIVND (reference sequence). The CDR3 runs 16 residues. V shed 4 bases and J shed 0 bases, with 15 bases lying between them. The CDR3 reads CASSNRIGPMNTEAFF. The CDR3 region has the DNA TGTGCCAGTAGTAACCGGATCGGACCTATGAACACTGAAGCTTTCTTT.

The chain is built from TRBV28 and TRBJ1-5, with 7 bases lining up with TRBD1. This CDR3 spans 14 amino acids. CDR1 MDHEN and CDR2 SYDVKM come from the germline V gene. V was pared by 7 bases and J by 3 bases, with 6 bases of the junction left unmatched. The CDR3 nucleotides are TGTGCCAGCACCGCGACAGGGTACAATCAGCCCCAGCATTTT. Its translation is CASTATGYNQPQHF.

The chain joins TRBV18 to TRBJ2-5; no firm D call. The CDR3 has 13 amino acids. V gave up 5 bases and J gave up 2 bases, with 9 bases separating them. From germline, CDR1 is KGHSH and CDR2 LQKENI. The chain's CDR3 is CASSSPPQETQYF. The DNA for the CDR3 is TGTGCCAGCTCATCTCCCCCTCAAGAGACCCAGTACTTC.

The rearrangement joins TRBV29-1 to TRBJ2-5, with TRBD1 matching 8 bases. Germline CDR1 and CDR2: SQVTM and ANQGSEA. The CDR3 spans 12 residues. V dropped 7 bases and J dropped 5; count of bases not matched to a gene: 6. This chain's CDR3 is CSGRTGMETQYF. CDR3 bases: TGCAGCGGGAGGACAGGGATGGAGACCCAGTACTTC.

This chain links TRBV19 with TRBJ2-7, with a weak D call TRBD1 (6 bases). The CDR3 sequence is 14 residues long. CDR1 LNHDA and CDR2 SQIVND come from the germline V gene (reference sequence). V was cut by 1 base and J by 6 bases, with 13 bases left in between. Here the CDR3 DNA reads TGTGCCAGTAGTATAGTAGGGGGAATCGGCGAGCAGTACTTC. It codes for CASSIVGGIGEQYF.

V is TRBV19 and J is TRBJ2-7; TRBD1 matches at 7 bases. Unmatched junction bases numbered 5, after V lost 0 bases and J lost 3 bases. Germline CDR1 and CDR2: LNHDA and SQIVND (reference sequence). The CDR3 totals 15 residues. This CDR3 reads CASSIEQGQIYEQYF. In nucleotides, the CDR3 is TGTGCCAGTAGTATAGAACAGGGGCAGATCTACGAGCAGTACTTC.

The CDR3 DNA is TGCGCCACCCCCTTACAGGAGCCCCAGCATTTT. This translates into CATPLQEPQHF. The chain couples TRBV23-1 to TRBJ1-5; D might be TRBD1 (5 bases). TRBV23-1 belongs to the ORF category, with a function that is uncertain. CDR3 length equals 11 residues. The V gene lost 10 bases and the J gene lost 8 bases, with 12 bases spanning the gap.

The chain is built from TRBV25-1 and TRBJ2-4; TRBD2 is a possible D gene (5 bases). Germline CDR1 MGHDK, CDR2 SYGVNS. V lost 3 bases, J lost 0 bases, and 12 bases lay in between. The CDR3 covers 16 residues. The CDR3 here is CASSEGSDLAKNIQYF. For the CDR3, the DNA is TGTGCCAGCAGTGAGGGGTCGGACTTAGCCAAAAACATTCAGTACTTC. Looking up the rest from reference TRBV25-1 and TRBJ2-4 gives the full variable domain: EADIYQTPRYLVIGTGKKITLECSQTMGHDKMYWYQQDPGMELHLIHYSYGVNSTEKGDLSSESTVSRIRTEHFPLTLESARPSHTSQYLCASSEGSDLAKNIQYFGAGTRLSVL.

V and J are TRBV23-1 and TRBJ2-5, with D unclear. TRBV23-1 is reported as an ORF; its role is uncertain. Trimming took 0 bases from V and 14 from J, leaving 16 bases between them. This CDR3 is 13 amino acids long. CDR3 DNA: TGCGCCAGCAGTCAATCGAGGTTTAGGACCTTCTACTTC. Protein: CASSQSRFRTFYF.

The chain is built from TRBV28 and TRBJ1-6; D call uncertain. The CDR3 is 16 residues long. Germline V gene data show CDR1 as MDHEN and CDR2 as SYDVKM. The V gene lost 3 bases and the J gene lost 7 bases, with 16 bases spanning the gap. The CDR3 spells CASSLKARRGNSPLHF. The DNA for the CDR3 is TGTGCCAGCAGTTTGAAGGCGCGGCGGGGAAATTCACCCCTCCACTTT. The full variable domain, its missing parts supplied by reference TRBV28 and TRBJ1-6, is DVKVTQSSRYLVKRTGEKVFLECVQDMDHENMFWYRQDPGLGLRLIYFSYDVKMKEKGDIPEGYSVSREKKERFSLILESASTNQTSMYLCASSLKARRGNSPLHFGNGTRLTVT.

The table lists this clone with a count of one. The rearrangement joins TRBV5-4 to TRBJ2-6, with 8 positions matching TRBD1. From germline, CDR1 is SGHNT and CDR2 YYREEE (reference sequence). CDR3 length: 15 amino acids. Unmatched junction bases numbered 2, after V lost 4 bases and J lost 2 bases. Written as DNA, the CDR3 is TGTGCCAGCAGCGCGGACAGGGCTGGGGCCAACGTCCTGACTTTC. Its translation: CASSADRAGANVLTF.

The chain uses TRBV2 and TRBJ1-1; perhaps TRBD1 as D (5 bases). The CDR3 is 14 residues long. V lost 3 bases to trimming and J lost 0 bases, with 8 bases between them. The germline V gene encodes CDR1 SNHLY and CDR2 FYNNEI. The CDR3 is CASSDKGMNTEAFF. CDR3 coding DNA: TGTGCCAGCAGTGATAAGGGGATGAACACTGAAGCTTTCTTT.

V is TRBV5-4 and J is TRBJ2-1; tentative D call: TRBD1 (6 bases). This CDR3 region has 15 residues. The germline CDR1 and CDR2 sequences are SGHNT and YYREEE (reference sequence). Deletions cut 2 bases from V and 6 bases from J, with 15 bases between. This CDR3 reads CASSFDWGPGNEQFF. The CDR3 nucleotides are TGTGCCAGCAGCTTCGATTGGGGGCCGGGCAATGAGCAGTTCTTC.

This clone was seen more than once but under ten times. This chain links TRBV5-1 with TRBJ1-6, with D uncertain. V lost 0 bases and J 0 bases, leaving 13 bases between the germline ends. The CDR3 length is 18 residues. Germline assignment: CDR1 SGHRS and CDR2 YFSETQ. The chain's CDR3 is CASSLEGRGSSYNSPLHF. The CDR3 bases are TGCGCCAGCAGCTTGGAAGGTCGCGGGAGCTCCTATAATTCACCCCTCCACTTT. Using reference TRBV5-1 and TRBJ1-6 for the parts outside the CDR3, the full variable domain is KAGVTQTPRYLIKTRGQQVTLSCSPISGHRSVSWYQQTPGQGLQFLFEYFSETQRNKGNFPGRFSGRQFSNSRSEMNVSTLELGDSALYLCASSLEGRGSSYNSPLHFGNGTRLTVT.